This T cell receptor beta chain stems from a study of cytomegalovirus exposure and HLA in healthy donors. General study findings and limits: A list of approximately 160 TCR beta chains associated with cytomegalovirus was given.

Only in-frame clones appear in the TCRdb table, and some are missing; sequencing was by immunoSEQ multiplex PCR. This table has around 160,000 clones, approximately 90% appearing once. CDR1 and CDR2 (germline): ENHRY, SYGVKD. The CDR3 covers 11 residues. V shed 8 bases and J shed 3 bases, with 7 bases lying between them. Turning to this clone: What it recognizes is unknown.

This receptor was identified in a man between 18 and 29 years old in good health and CMV-seronegative. Specimen: PBMCs. This chain uses TRBV10-3 with TRBJ1-2, with D unclear. The CDR3 protein is CAIFADYGYTF. CDR3 bases: TGTGCCATCTTCGCAGACTATGGCTACACCTTC.